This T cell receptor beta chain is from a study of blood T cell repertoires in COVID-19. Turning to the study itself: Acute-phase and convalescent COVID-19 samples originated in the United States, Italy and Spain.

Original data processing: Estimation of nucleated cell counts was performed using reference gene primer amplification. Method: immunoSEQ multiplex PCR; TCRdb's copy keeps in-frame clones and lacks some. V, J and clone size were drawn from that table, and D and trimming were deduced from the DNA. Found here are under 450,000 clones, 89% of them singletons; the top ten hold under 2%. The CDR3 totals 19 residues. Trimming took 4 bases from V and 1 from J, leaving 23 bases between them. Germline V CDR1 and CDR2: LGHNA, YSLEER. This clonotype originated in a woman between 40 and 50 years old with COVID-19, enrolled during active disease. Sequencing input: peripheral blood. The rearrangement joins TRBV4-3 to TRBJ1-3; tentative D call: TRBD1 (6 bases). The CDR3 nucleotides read TGCGCCAGCAGCCCTCCGGCAGGGCAGGGGATGTTTTCTGGAAACACCATATATTTT. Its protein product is CASSPPAGQGMFSGNTIYF.